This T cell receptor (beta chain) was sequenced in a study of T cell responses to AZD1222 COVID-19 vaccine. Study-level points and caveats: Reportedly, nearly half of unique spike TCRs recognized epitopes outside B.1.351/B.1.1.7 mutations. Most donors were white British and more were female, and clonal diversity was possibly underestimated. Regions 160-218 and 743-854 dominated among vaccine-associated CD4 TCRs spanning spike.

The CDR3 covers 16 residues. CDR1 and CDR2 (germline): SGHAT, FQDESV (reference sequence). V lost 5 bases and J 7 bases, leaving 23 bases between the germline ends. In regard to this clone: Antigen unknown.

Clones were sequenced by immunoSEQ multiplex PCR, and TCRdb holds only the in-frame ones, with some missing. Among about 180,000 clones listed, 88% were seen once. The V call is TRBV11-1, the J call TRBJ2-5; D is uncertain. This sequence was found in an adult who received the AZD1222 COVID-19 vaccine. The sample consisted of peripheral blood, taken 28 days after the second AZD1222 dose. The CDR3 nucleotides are TGTGCCAGCAGCCCGCTCCCGGGCCCCTCCATGGGGACCCAGTACTTC. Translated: CASSPLPGPSMGTQYF.